These 23 T cell receptor beta chains were all obtained from the same sample, sequenced in a study of blood T cell repertoires in COVID-19. Produced via immunoSEQ multiplex PCR; TCRdb's table is partial and in-frame only. The table includes about 170,000 clones, approximately 87% detected once. Material for sequencing was peripheral blood. The origin of the receptors is a man aged 18 to 30 with active or convalescent COVID-19.

This clone was counted once. The chain couples TRBV3-1 (or the pseudogene TRBV3-2) to TRBJ1-1, with a tentative D call TRBD1 (5 bases). The germline V gene encodes CDR1 LGHDT and CDR2 YNNKEL (reference sequence). Trimming left V 4 bases short and J 4 bases short, with 22 bases between. This CDR3 is built from 17 residues. CDR3 DNA: TGTGCCAGCAGCCCGACCCGGGGAGGGGACCTGGCCACTGAAGCTTTCTTT. Translating gives CASSPTRGGDLATEAFF.

This chain joins TRBV7-6 and TRBJ2-7, with 12 bases identical to TRBD2. After removal of 1 base from V and 6 bases from J, the junction contained 10 bases not matched to a gene. Germline V gene lookup returns CDR1 SGHVS and CDR2 FNYEAQ. The CDR3 has 17 residues. The CDR3 loop is CASSLERRTSGMGEQYF. The CDR3 DNA reads as TGTGCCAGCAGCTTAGAACGGAGGACTAGCGGGATGGGCGAGCAGTACTTC.

This clone was observed a few times. The J gene is TRBJ2-3, the V gene TRBV7-9, with 7 nucleotides matching TRBD2. Germline CDR1 SEHNR, CDR2 FQNEAQ (reference sequence). The CDR3 covers 16 residues. V dropped 3 bases and J dropped 2; count of bases not matched to a gene: 8. CDR3 DNA: TGTGCCAGCAGCTTCGGTCGGAGCGGGGCCACAGATACGCAGTATTTT. Translation: CASSFGRSGATDTQYF. Filled out from reference TRBV7-9 and TRBJ2-3, the complete variable domain reads DTGVSQNPRHKITKRGQNVTFRCDPISEHNRLYWYRQTLGQGPEFLTYFQNEAQLEKSRLLSDRFSAERPKGSFSTLEIQRTEQGDSAMYLCASSFGRSGATDTQYFGPGTRLTVL.

This clone appeared a few times. The J gene is TRBJ1-2, the V gene TRBV3-1 (or the pseudogene TRBV3-2), with TRBD1 identical over 8 bases. V shed 6 bases, J shed 2 bases, and the junction held 14 bases outside the gene matches. The germline V gene encodes CDR1 LGHDT and CDR2 YNNKEL (reference sequence). The CDR3 has 17 residues. This chain's CDR3 is CASRPSAPSGGNYGYTF. DNA for the CDR3: TGTGCCAGCAGGCCATCAGCCCCTTCAGGGGGCAACTATGGCTACACCTTC.

The chain links TRBV7-9 to TRBJ1-4; D gene unclear. V lost 7 bases and J lost 5, with 14 bases in between. The germline CDR1 and CDR2 sequences are SEHNR and FQNEAQ (reference sequence). The CDR3 totals 14 residues. The CDR3 spells CASTGKGGNEKLFF. The CDR3 region has the DNA TGTGCCAGCACTGGGAAAGGAGGAAATGAAAAACTGTTTTTT.

The chain couples TRBV6-1 to TRBJ1-2; D remains ambiguous. The ends were cut back, 0 bases at V and 4 bases at J, with 12 bases in the middle. The CDR3 has 15 amino acids. Germline V lookup: CDR1 MNHNS, CDR2 SASEGT. CDR3 residues: CASSEALGGIYGYTF. The CDR3 DNA is TGTGCCAGCAGTGAAGCGCTTGGCGGGATCTATGGCTACACCTTC.

The chain is built from TRBV4-1 and TRBJ2-1; D gene unclear. V gave up 1 base and J gave up 1 base, with 11 bases separating them. Germline loops: CDR1 MGHRA, CDR2 YSYEKL. This CDR3 is 16 amino acids long. The CDR3 nucleotides read TGCGCCAGCAGCCAAGTTAATATTTTATCCTACAATGAGCAGTTCTTC. This gives the protein CASSQVNILSYNEQFF.

The genes are TRBV5-5 and TRBJ2-1; 14 nucleotides align to TRBD2. V gave up 4 bases and J gave up 8 bases; unmatched junction bases: 8. From germline, CDR1 is SGHKS and CDR2 YYEKEE (reference sequence). The CDR3 runs to 16 residues. CDR3 nucleotides: TGTGCCAGCAGCCAGACGACTAGCGGGAGGGCCTATGAGCAGTTCTTC. Its protein is CASSQTTSGRAYEQFF.

The V call is TRBV5-4, the J call TRBJ2-1; D remains ambiguous. Deletions cut 4 bases from V and 0 bases from J, with 8 bases between. This CDR3 region has 14 residues. In germline, CDR1 is SGHNT, CDR2 YYREEE (reference sequence). The CDR3 protein is CASSHRSSYNEQFF. For the CDR3, the DNA is TGTGCCAGCAGCCATAGAAGCTCCTACAATGAGCAGTTCTTC.

This clone showed up just once. This chain uses TRBV6-6 with TRBJ2-3, with D possibly being TRBD2 (5 bases). The CDR3 is 16 amino acids. The germline V gene encodes CDR1 MNHNY and CDR2 SVGAGI (reference sequence). Trimming took 6 bases from V and 0 from J, leaving 16 bases between them. The CDR3 DNA reads TGTGCCAGCAGGTGGACTGGTTCCTATAGCACAGATACGCAGTATTTT. Translation gives CASRWTGSYSTDTQYF.

CDR3 region: CASSLSTYAYEQYF. DNA of the CDR3: TGTGCCAGCAGTTTATCGACTTACGCCTACGAGCAGTACTTC. The chain carries TRBV27 and TRBJ2-7, with unresolved D. The CDR3 sequence is 14 residues long. Trimming cost V 0 bases and J 2 bases, with 8 bases left between them. Germline CDR1 and CDR2: MNHEY and SMNVEV (reference sequence).

A single count supports this clone. The rearrangement uses TRBV27 and TRBJ1-6, with TRBD1 as a possible D gene (5 bases). CDR1 and CDR2 from the germline V gene are MNHEY and SMNVEV (reference sequence). The length of the CDR3 is 14 residues. Deletions cut 5 bases from V and 12 bases from J, with 17 bases between. The CDR3 region has the DNA TGTGCCAGCAGTCTTGGACAAGGGACTCAACCCCTCCACTTT. It codes for CASSLGQGTQPLHF.

CDR3 sequence (DNA): TGTGCCAGCAGCGACGACAGGCAAGAGACCCAGTACTTC. Its protein is CASSDDRQETQYF. This chain joins TRBV2 and TRBJ2-5, with D perhaps matching TRBD1 (6 bases). Germline CDR1 is SNHLY and CDR2 is FYNNEI. CDR3 length: 13 residues. V lost 6 bases and J 2 bases, leaving 10 bases between the germline ends.

This chain connects TRBV7-6 to TRBJ2-7, with 9 bases aligning to TRBD2. Germline CDR1 and CDR2: SGHVS and FNYEAQ. This CDR3 is 16 amino acids long. Unmatched junction bases numbered 12, after V lost 4 bases and J lost 5 bases. The CDR3 nucleotides are TGTGCCAGCAGCTCGGAAATCGCGGGGGGGGGCGACGAGCAGTACTTC. This encodes CASSSEIAGGGDEQYF.

The rearrangement links TRBV5-4 to TRBJ1-2; the match to TRBD1 covers 8 bases. CDR1 and CDR2 (germline): SGHNT, YYREEE (reference sequence). The CDR3 runs to 14 residues. V dropped 3 bases and J dropped 8; count of bases not matched to a gene: 9. The CDR3 DNA sequence: TGTGCCAGCAGCTCCCTTGACAGGGGAGGGGGCTACACCTTC. Its translation: CASSSLDRGGGYTF.

This clone occurred once. This sequence joins TRBV6-6 and TRBJ1-5, with 7 bases that match TRBD1. CDR1 is MNHNY and CDR2 is SVGAGI in the germline V gene (reference sequence). The CDR3 loop spans 14 amino acids. V lost 7 bases and J lost 5; bases outside the gene matches: 8. CDR3 in DNA: TGTGCCAGCACACGGGGACAGCTACATCAGCCCCAGCATTTT. It specifies CASTRGQLHQPQHF.

V is TRBV3-1 (or the pseudogene TRBV3-2) and J is TRBJ1-1; 7 bases map to TRBD1. V shed 5 bases, J shed 4 bases, and the junction held 13 bases outside the gene matches. Per the germline V gene, CDR1 is LGHDT and CDR2 is YNNKEL (reference sequence). The CDR3 length is 16 residues. The chain's CDR3 is CASSKEGGGWGTEAFF. The DNA for the CDR3 is TGTGCCAGCAGCAAGGAAGGGGGCGGTTGGGGCACTGAAGCTTTCTTT.

J is TRBJ1-1 and V is TRBV2, with 9 nucleotides matching TRBD1. The CDR3 contains 13 residues. The J segment lost 7 bases and the V segment lost 8 bases, leaving 8 bases of the junction unmatched. Per germline, CDR1 SNHLY and CDR2 FYNNEI. The DNA of the CDR3 is TGTGCCAGCTCTACTAGGACAGGGGTTGAAGCTTTCTTT. Its protein is CASSTRTGVEAFF.

The chain combines TRBV25-1 with TRBJ1-4; D gene unclear. The CDR3 has 12 residues. Per germline, CDR1 MGHDK and CDR2 SYGVNS. Trimming stripped 4 bases from V and 8 bases from J, with 8 bases between. The CDR3 reads CASSARGEKLFF. The CDR3 DNA is TGTGCCAGCAGTGCTCGAGGGGAAAAACTGTTTTTT. The full variable domain, rest sourced from reference TRBV25-1 and TRBJ1-4, is EADIYQTPRYLVIGTGKKITLECSQTMGHDKMYWYQQDPGMELHLIHYSYGVNSTEKGDLSSESTVSRIRTEHFPLTLESARPSHTSQYLCASSARGEKLFFGSGTQLSVL.

CDR3 amino acids: CASSLATAGGPDTQYF. The CDR3 DNA is TGTGCCAGCAGCTTAGCGACGGCGGGGGGGCCGGATACGCAGTATTTT. The chain employs TRBV7-9 and TRBJ2-3; 9 bases match TRBD2. Germline CDR1 SEHNR, CDR2 FQNEAQ (reference sequence). The length of the CDR3 is 16 residues. The junction had 7 bases not matched to a gene; V was cut back by 0 bases and J by 6 bases.

The chain employs TRBV28 and TRBJ1-6; no clear D. This CDR3 spans 14 amino acids. Germline loops: CDR1 MDHEN, CDR2 SYDVKM. The V end lost 5 bases, the J end lost 7 bases, and 12 bases lay between the germline ends. CDR3 residues: CASSPRGWNSPLHF. CDR3 DNA: TGTGCCAGCAGTCCCCGCGGGTGGAATTCACCCCTCCACTTT.

This clone has more than one count but fewer than ten. This chain uses TRBV12-3 or TRBV12-4 with TRBJ2-7; D may be TRBD1 (6 bases). The ends were cut back, 4 bases at V and 3 bases at J, with 7 bases in the middle. This CDR3 contains 12 residues. DNA of the CDR3: TGTGCCAGCAGTTCGACAGGCTACGAGCAGTACTTC. Translating gives CASSSTGYEQYF.

The rearrangement uses TRBV7-3 and TRBJ2-1; 7 positions agree with TRBD2. V gave up 5 bases and J gave up 0 bases; unmatched junction bases: 10. Germline V lookup: CDR1 SGHTA, CDR2 FQGTGA. The CDR3 has 17 amino acids. This chain's CDR3 is CASSLSGGGSSYNEQFF. DNA of the CDR3: TGTGCCAGCAGCCTAAGCGGTGGCGGGAGCTCCTACAATGAGCAGTTCTTC.